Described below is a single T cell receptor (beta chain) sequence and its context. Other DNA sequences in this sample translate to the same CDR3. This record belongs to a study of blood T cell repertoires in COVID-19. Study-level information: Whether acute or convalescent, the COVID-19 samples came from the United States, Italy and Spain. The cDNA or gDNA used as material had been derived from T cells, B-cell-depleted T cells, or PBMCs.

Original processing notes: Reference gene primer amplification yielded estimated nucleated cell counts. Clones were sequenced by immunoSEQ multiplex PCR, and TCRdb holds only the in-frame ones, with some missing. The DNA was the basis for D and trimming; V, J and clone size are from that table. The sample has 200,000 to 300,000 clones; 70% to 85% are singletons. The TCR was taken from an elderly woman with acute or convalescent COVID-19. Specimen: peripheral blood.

CDR3 residues: CASRGTVYEQYF. In nucleotides, the CDR3 is TGTGCCAGCCGGGGGACAGTCTACGAGCAGTACTTC. The chain uses TRBV28 and TRBJ2-7; tentative D call: TRBD1 (7 bases). Germline V gene sequence: CDR1 MDHEN, CDR2 SYDVKM. V was shortened by 8 bases and J by 3 bases, with 11 bases between the two germline ends. The CDR3 covers 12 residues. The entire variable domain, with the rest obtained from reference TRBV28 and TRBJ2-7, is as follows: DVKVTQSSRYLVKRTGEKVFLECVQDMDHENMFWYRQDPGLGLRLIYFSYDVKMKEKGDIPEGYSVSREKKERFSLILESASTNQTSMYLCASRGTVYEQYFGPGTRLTVT.